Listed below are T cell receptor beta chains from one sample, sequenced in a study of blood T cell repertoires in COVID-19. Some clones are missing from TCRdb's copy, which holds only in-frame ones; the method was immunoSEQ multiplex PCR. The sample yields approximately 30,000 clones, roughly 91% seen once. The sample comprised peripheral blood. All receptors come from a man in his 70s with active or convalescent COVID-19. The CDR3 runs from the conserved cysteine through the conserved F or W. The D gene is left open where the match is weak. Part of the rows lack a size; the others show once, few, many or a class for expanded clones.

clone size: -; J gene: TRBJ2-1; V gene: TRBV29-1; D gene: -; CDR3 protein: CSVLKAGASSYNEQFF; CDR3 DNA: TGCAGCGTTCTAAAAGCAGGGGCCAGCTCCTACAATGAGCAGTTCTTC
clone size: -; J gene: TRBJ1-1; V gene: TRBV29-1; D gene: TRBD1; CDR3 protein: CSVAGHQGQGATEAFF; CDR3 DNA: TGCAGCGTTGCTGGTCATCAAGGACAGGGGGCCACTGAAGCTTTCTTT
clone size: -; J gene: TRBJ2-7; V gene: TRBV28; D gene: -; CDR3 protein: CASSPGYEQYF; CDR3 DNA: TGTGCCAGCAGTCCGGGGTACGAGCAGTACTTC
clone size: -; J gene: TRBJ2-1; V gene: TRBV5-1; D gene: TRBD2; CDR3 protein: CASSFQAGVNNEQFF; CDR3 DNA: TGCGCCAGCAGCTTTCAGGCGGGGGTAAACAATGAGCAGTTCTTC
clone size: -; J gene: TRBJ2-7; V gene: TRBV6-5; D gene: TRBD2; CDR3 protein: CASSWTSYEQYF; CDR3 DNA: TGTGCCAGCAGTTGGACTAGTTACGAGCAGTACTTC
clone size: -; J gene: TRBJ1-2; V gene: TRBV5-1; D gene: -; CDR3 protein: CASSLYLDSSGYTF; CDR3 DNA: TGCGCCAGCAGCTTGTACTTGGACAGCTCGGGCTACACCTTC
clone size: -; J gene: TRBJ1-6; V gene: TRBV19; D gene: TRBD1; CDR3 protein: CASRPNGQGDSPLHF; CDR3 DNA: TGTGCCAGTAGACCCAACGGGCAGGGGGACTCACCCCTCCACTTT
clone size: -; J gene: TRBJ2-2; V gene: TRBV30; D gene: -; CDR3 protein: CAWSVLSLNTGELFF; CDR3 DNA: TGTGCCTGGAGTGTACTCTCCTTAAACACCGGGGAGCTGTTTTTT
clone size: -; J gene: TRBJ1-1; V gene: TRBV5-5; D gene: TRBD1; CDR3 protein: CASSLSGTVNTEAFF; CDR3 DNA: TGTGCCAGCAGCTTATCCGGGACAGTGAACACTGAAGCTTTCTTT
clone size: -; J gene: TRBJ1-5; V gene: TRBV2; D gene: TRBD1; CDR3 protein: CASSLGQGGQPQHF; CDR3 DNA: TGTGCCAGCAGCCTCGGACAGGGCGGTCAGCCCCAGCATTTT
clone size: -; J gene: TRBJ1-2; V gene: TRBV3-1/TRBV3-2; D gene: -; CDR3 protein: CASSPDDSDYGYTF; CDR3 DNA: TGTGCCAGCAGCCCCGATGACAGTGACTATGGCTACACCTTC
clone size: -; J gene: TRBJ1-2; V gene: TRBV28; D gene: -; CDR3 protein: CASTSGGAGARGGYTF; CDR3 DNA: TGTGCCAGCACCTCCGGTGGAGCAGGGGCCCGTGGGGGCTACACCTTC
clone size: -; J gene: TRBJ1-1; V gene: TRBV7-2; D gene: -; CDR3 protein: CASSSQGSTEAFF; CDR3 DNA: TGTGCCAGCAGCTCCCAGGGTAGTACTGAAGCTTTCTTT
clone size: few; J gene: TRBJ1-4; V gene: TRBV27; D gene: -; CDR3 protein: CASSALESPGEKLFF; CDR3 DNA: TGTGCCAGCAGTGCCCTCGAGTCTCCGGGTGAAAAACTGTTTTTT
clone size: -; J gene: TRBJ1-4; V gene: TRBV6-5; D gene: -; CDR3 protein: CASRRGLGEKLFF; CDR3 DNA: TGTGCCAGCCGCCGGGGATTAGGTGAAAAACTGTTTTTT
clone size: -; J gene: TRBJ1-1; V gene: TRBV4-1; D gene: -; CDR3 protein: CASSRRVYQGSNTEAFF; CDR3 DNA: TGCGCCAGCAGCCGGAGGGTATACCAGGGTTCGAACACTGAAGCTTTCTTT
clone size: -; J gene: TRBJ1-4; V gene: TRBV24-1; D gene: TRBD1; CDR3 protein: CARPGQGSEKLFF; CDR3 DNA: TGTGCCAGGCCGGGACAGGGGAGTGAAAAACTGTTTTTT
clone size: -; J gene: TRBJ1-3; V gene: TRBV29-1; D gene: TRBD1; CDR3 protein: CSVVLGTGYYSGNTIYF; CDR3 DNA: TGCAGCGTTGTGCTAGGGACAGGGTATTACTCTGGAAACACCATATATTTT
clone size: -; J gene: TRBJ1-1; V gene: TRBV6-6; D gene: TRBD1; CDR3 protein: CASSPRTGQSNTEAFF; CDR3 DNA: TGTGCCAGCAGTCCGCGAACGGGACAGTCGAACACTGAAGCTTTCTTT
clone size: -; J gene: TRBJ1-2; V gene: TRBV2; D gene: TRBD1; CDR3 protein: CASQQGYLNGYTF; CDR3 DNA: TGTGCCAGCCAACAGGGGTATCTCAACGGCTACACCTTC
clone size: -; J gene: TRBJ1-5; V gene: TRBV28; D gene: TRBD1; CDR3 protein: CASSFRGTGGGQPQHF; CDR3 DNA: TGTGCCAGCAGTTTTAGGGGGACAGGGGGAGGACAGCCCCAGCATTTT
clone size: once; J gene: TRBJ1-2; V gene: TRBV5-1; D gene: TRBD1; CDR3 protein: CASSLAGTGGHQDYGYTF; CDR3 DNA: TGCGCCAGCAGCTTGGCAGGGACAGGGGGCCATCAGGACTATGGCTACACCTTC
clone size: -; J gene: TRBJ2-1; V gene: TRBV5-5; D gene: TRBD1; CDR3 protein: CASTNRDRVNPEFF; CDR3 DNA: TGTGCCAGCACCAACCGGGACAGGGTAAACCCCGAGTTCTTC
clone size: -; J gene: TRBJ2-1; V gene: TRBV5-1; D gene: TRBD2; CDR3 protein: CASSDLAGGNEQFF; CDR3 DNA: TGCGCCAGCAGCGACCTAGCGGGGGGTAATGAGCAGTTCTTC
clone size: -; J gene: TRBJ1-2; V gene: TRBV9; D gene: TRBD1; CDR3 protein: CASSDRTGNYGYTF; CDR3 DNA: TGTGCCAGCAGCGATCGGACAGGCAACTATGGCTACACCTTC
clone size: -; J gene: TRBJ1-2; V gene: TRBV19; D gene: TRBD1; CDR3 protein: CASSILTGGYSNYGYTF; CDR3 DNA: TGTGCCAGTAGTATATTGACAGGGGGCTACTCTAACTATGGCTACACCTTC
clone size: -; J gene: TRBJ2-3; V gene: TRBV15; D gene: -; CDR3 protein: CATSRDSGVWGTQYF; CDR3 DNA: TGTGCCACCAGCAGAGATTCAGGGGTTTGGGGTACGCAGTATTTT
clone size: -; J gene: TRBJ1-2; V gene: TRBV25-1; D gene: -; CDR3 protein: CAAGISNYGYTF; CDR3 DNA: TGTGCCGCAGGCATTTCTAACTATGGCTACACCTTC
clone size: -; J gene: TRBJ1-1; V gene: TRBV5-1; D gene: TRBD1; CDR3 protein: CASSKDRGAVGTEAFF; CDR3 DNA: TGCGCCAGCTCAAAGGACAGGGGGGCTGTTGGGACTGAAGCTTTCTTT
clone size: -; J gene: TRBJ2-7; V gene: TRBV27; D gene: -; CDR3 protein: CASSKDRSYEQYF; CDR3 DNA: TGTGCCAGTAGTAAAGACAGATCCTACGAGCAGTACTTC
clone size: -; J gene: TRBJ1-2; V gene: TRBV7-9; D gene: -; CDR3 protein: CASSLGQGWTHLGGYTF; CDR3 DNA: TGTGCCAGCAGCTTAGGCCAGGGGTGGACCCATTTGGGGGGCTACACCTTC
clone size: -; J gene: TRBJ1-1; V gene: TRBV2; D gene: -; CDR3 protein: CASRGPVGGTEAFF; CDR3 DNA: TGTGCCAGCAGGGGGCCAGTCGGGGGCACTGAAGCTTTCTTT
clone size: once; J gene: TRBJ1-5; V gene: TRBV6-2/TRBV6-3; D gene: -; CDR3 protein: CASSYSRGQPQHF; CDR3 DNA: TGTGCCAGCAGTTACTCGAGAGGTCAGCCCCAGCATTTT
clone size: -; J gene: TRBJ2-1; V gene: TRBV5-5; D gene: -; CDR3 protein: CASSFTSPSSYNEQFF; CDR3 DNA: TGTGCCAGCAGCTTTACCTCCCCGAGCTCCTACAATGAGCAGTTCTTC
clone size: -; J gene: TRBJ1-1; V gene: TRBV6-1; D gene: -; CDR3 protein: CASSEGAGRYSEAFF; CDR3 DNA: TGTGCCAGCAGTGAAGGGGCAGGGCGATATTCTGAAGCTTTCTTT
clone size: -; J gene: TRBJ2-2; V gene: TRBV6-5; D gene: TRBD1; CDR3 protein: CASRSGQVNTGELFF; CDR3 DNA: TGTGCCAGTCGCTCGGGACAGGTGAACACCGGGGAGCTGTTTTTT
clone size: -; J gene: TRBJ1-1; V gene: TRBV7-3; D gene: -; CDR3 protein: CASSLNQGSNTEAFF; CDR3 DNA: TGTGCCAGCAGCTTAAATCAGGGATCGAACACTGAAGCTTTCTTT
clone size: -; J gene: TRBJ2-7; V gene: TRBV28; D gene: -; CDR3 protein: CASSFNRDTYSYEQYF; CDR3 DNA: TGTGCCAGCAGTTTCAACAGGGACACTTACTCCTACGAGCAGTACTTC
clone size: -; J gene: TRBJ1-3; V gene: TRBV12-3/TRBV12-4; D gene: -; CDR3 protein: CASSLDGGNTIYF; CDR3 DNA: TGTGCCAGCAGTTTAGACGGTGGAAACACCATATATTTT
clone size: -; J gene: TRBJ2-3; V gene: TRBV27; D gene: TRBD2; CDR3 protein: CASSPRGAGGPDTQYF; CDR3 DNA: TGTGCCAGCAGTCCCCGAGGAGCGGGAGGCCCAGATACGCAGTATTTT
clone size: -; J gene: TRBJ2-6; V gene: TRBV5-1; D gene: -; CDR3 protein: CASSLVSLDSGANVLTF; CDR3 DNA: TGCGCCAGCAGCTTGGTATCCCTAGACTCTGGGGCCAACGTCCTGACTTTC
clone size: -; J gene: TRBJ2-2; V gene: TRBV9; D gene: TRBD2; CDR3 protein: CASSTRDYTTGELFF; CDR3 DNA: TGTGCCAGCAGCACACGGGACTACACTACCGGGGAGCTGTTTTTT
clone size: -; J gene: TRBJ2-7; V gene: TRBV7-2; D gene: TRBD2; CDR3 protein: CASSLVLGTRPYEQYF; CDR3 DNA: TGTGCCAGCAGCTTAGTCCTCGGGACTAGACCTTACGAGCAGTACTTC
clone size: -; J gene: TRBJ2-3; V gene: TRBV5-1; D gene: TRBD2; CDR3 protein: CASSRSGGPTDTQYF; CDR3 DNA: TGCGCCAGCAGCCGTAGCGGGGGGCCCACAGATACGCAGTATTTT
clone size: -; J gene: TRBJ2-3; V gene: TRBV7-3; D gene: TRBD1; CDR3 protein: CASSQQGQVTDTQYF; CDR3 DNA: TGTGCCAGCAGCCAACAGGGGCAAGTCACAGATACGCAGTATTTT
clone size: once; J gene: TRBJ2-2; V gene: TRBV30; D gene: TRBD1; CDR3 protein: CAWGTGDRDTGELFF; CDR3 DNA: TGTGCCTGGGGGACAGGGGATCGGGACACCGGGGAGCTGTTTTTT
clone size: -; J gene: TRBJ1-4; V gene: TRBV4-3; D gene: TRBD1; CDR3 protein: CASSPRTGGGEKLFF; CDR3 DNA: TGCGCCAGCAGCCCGCGGACAGGGGGCGGCGAAAAACTGTTTTTT
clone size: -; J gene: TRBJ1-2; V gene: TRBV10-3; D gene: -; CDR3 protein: CAISESGANYGYTF; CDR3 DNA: TGTGCCATCAGTGAGTCGGGGGCCAACTATGGCTACACCTTC
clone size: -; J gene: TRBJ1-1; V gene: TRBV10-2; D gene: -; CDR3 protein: CASIGRVNTEAFF; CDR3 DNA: TGCGCCAGCATTGGCAGGGTGAACACTGAAGCTTTCTTT
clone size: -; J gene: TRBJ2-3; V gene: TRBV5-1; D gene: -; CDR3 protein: CASSLIASSTDTQYF; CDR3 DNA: TGCGCCAGCAGCTTAATAGCTAGTAGCACAGATACGCAGTATTTT
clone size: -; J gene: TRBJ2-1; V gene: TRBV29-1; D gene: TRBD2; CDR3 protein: CSVGLAGKMGEQFF; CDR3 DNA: TGCAGCGTTGGACTAGCGGGAAAGATGGGTGAGCAGTTCTTC